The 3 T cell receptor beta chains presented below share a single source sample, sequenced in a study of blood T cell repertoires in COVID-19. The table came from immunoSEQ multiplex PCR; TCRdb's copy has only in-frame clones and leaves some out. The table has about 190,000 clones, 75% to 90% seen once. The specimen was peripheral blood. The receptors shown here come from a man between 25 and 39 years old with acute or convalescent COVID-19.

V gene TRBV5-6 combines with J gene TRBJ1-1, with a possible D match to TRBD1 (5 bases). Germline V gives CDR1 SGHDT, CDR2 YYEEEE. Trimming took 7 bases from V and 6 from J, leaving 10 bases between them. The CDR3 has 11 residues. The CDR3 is CASSWGAEAFF. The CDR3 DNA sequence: TGTGCCAGCTCCTGGGGGGCTGAAGCTTTCTTT.

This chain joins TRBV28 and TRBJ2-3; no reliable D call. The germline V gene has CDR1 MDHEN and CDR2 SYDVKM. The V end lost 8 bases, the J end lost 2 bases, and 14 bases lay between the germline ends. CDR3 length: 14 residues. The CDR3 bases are TGTGCCAGCCGATTGAGGAGATTCACAGATACGCAGTATTTT. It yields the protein CASRLRRFTDTQYF.

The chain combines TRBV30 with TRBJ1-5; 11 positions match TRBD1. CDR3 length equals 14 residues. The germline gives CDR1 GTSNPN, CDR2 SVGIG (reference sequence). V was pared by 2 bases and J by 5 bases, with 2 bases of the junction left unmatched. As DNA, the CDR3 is TGTGCCTGGAGTAAGGACAGGGGGCATCAGCCCCAGCATTTT. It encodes CAWSKDRGHQPQHF.